This T cell receptor beta chain emerged from a study of post-analysis software for immune sequencing data. Unique molecular identifiers were built into the TCR beta cDNA libraries. TCRdb redid the calling of the PCR reads with MiXCR, one entry per CDR3 protein. The sample has about 820,000 distinct CDR3 sequences; around 50% are singletons. This clonotype was found a few times. Antigen: not known. Whole-study results and caveats: When compared against controls, multiple sclerosis patients showed significantly lower normalized Chao1 diversity. In patients, a few TRBV segments were more frequent than in controls, with TRBV5-6, TRBV5-1 and TRBV20-1 among them.

The V and J ends lost 6 bases and 7 bases, in that order; junction bases with no gene match: 7. The CDR3 is 13 residues long. This TCR came from a girl between 10 and 17 years old with multiple sclerosis. The rearrangement links TRBV12-3 or TRBV12-4 to TRBJ2-7; 9 bases are a match to TRBD2. Sequencing was done on a sample of blood. CDR3 amino acids: CASRLAGLGEQYF. CDR3 nucleotides: TGTGCCAGCAGACTAGCGGGCCTGGGGGAGCAGTACTTC.